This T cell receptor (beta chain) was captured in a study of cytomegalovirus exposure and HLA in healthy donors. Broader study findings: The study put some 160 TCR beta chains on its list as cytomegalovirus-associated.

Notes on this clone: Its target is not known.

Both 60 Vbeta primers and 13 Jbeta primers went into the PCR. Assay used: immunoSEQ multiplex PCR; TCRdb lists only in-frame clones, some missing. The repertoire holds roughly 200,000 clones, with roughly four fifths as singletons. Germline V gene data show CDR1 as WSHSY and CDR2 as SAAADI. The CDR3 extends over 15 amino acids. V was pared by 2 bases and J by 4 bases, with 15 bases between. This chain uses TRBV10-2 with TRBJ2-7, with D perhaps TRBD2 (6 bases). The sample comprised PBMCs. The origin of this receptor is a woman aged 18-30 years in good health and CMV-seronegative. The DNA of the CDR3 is TGCGCCAGCAGTGAGCCTGCCGGGGGTTTATACGAGCAGTACTTC. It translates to CASSEPAGGLYEQYF.